Listed below are T cell receptor beta chains from one sample, sequenced in a study of T-cell reconstitution after alpha-beta-depleted transplantation in children. TCRdb re-derived calls from the PCR reads in MiXCR, one entry per CDR3 protein. The table lists fewer than 700,000 distinct CDR3 sequences, roughly 13% of them singletons. This specimen consisted of PBMCs, mostly from graft donor cells, obtained 360 days after TCRalphabeta/CD19-depleted stem cell transplant. These receptors were taken from a male patient under 18 who had a stem cell transplant for acute myeloid leukemia, so the T cells may come from the graft donor. The conserved cysteine and the conserved F or W are not part of the CDR3 here. D genes are given only for firm matches.

>TRBV12-3/TRBV12-4|TRBD2
ASRNSGSRTDTQY
>TRBV9|NA
ASSAYRGHPWGEAF
>TRBV11-2|TRBD2
ASSVGLAGAIGKETQY
>TRBV20-1|NA
SATPGQGGGRLGTDTQY
>TRBV19|NA
ASNSGTLNYNEQF
>TRBV7-2|TRBD2
ASSATSVSSYEQY
>TRBV7-3|TRBD1
ASSLKGTGGYNEQF
>TRBV28|NA
ASSEVRPNYEQY
>TRBV20-1|NA
SARASGDQKTQY
>TRBV4-3|TRBD2
ASSTHPTSGSTDTQY
>TRBV7-8|NA
ASSLAQGRVH
>TRBV28|NA
ASRAQDFYGYT
>TRBV7-2|NA
ASNGGLNNEQF
>TRBV12-3/TRBV12-4|NA
ASLGGASSYNEQF
>TRBV7-9|TRBD2
ASSFETSGETDTQY
>TRBV6-5|NA
ASSYSGWNGYT
>TRBV20-1|NA
SASISLVYEQY
>TRBV12-3/TRBV12-4|TRBD1
ASSSRQGIGSPLH
>TRBV24-1|TRBD2
ATSDSSGRLHNEQF
>TRBV5-1|NA
ASSLAVAAYTGELF
>TRBV4-2|TRBD1
ASSQVGGQGGYGYT
>TRBV4-1|TRBD2
ASSIAGMNTGELF
>TRBV6-4|TRBD1
ASSDQQGTRNEQF